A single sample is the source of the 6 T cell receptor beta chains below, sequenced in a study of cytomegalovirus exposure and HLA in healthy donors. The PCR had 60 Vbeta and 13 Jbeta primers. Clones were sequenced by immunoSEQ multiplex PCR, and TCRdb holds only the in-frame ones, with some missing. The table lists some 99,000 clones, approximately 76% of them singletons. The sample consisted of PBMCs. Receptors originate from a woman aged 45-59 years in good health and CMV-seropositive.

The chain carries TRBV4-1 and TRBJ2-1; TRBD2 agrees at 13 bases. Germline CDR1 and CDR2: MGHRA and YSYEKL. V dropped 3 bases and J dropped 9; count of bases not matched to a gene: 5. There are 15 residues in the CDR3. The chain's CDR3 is CASSHTTSGGVEQFF. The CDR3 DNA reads TGCGCCAGCAGCCACACTACTAGCGGGGGGGTTGAGCAGTTCTTC.

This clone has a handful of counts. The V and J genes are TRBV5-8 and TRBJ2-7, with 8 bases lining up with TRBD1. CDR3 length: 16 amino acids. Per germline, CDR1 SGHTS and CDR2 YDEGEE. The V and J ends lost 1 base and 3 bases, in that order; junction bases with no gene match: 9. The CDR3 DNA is TGTGCCAGCAGCTTGAAACTTGGACAGGGTGGCTACGAGCAGTACTTC. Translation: CASSLKLGQGGYEQYF.

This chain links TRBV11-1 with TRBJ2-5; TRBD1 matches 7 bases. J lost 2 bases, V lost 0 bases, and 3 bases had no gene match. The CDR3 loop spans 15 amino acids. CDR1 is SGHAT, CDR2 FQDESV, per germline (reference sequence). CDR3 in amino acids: CASSLARQGQETQYF. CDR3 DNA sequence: TGTGCCAGCAGCTTAGCGAGACAGGGACAAGAGACCCAGTACTTC.

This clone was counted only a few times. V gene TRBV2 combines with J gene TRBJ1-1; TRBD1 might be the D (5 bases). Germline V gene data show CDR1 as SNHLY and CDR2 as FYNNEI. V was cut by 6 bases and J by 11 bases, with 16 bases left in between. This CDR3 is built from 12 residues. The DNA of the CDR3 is TGTGCCAGCAGAGGGGAGGGCCCTAGGGCTTTCTTT. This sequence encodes CASRGEGPRAFF.

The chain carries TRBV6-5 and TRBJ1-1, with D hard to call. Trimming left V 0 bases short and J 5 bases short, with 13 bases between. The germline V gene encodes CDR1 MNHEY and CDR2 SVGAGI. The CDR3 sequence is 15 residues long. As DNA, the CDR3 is TGTGCCAGCAGTTACTCGGCGCCGGGTGGAACTGAAGCTTTCTTT. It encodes CASSYSAPGGTEAFF.

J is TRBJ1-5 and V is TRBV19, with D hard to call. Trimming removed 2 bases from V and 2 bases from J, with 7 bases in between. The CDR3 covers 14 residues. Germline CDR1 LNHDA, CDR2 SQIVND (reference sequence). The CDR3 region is CASSISRGNQPQHF. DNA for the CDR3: TGTGCCAGTAGTATAAGTCGGGGCAATCAGCCCCAGCATTTT.